This T cell receptor (beta chain) stems from a study of blood T cells in healthy people across ages (dated by TCRdb to the mid-2010s). In terms of the full investigation: In model experiments, template switching captured about one uniquely barcoded TCR beta cDNA molecule for every two T cells. To avoid experimental bias, donors of different ages were randomly spread across the sequencing lanes. To track age-related changes in TCR beta repertoire diversity, the study relied on deep sequencing normalized with unique cDNA molecular identifiers. Using the same blood draw, the study looked at two additional independent replicas of 1 million unique cDNA reads for two donors, one aged 18 to 29 and the other aged 80 or older. Donors were grouped into four age groups: young (average 16 years), middle-aged (around 39), aged (about 59) and long-lived (about 90).

This clonotype was seen many times. What antigen it recognizes has not been identified. No base-level quality is on record; no much larger clone is a single base apart. Taken from cysteine to phenylalanine, the CDR3 has 14 residues. Only the CDR3 DNA is retained, 42 bases long and in frame from the first base. Relative to germline, V is 5 bases shorter and J is 2 bases shorter, with 12 bases between their ends. The germline V gene specifies SGHTA as CDR1 and FQGNSA as CDR2. The paper's findings and limits, for the study overall: Observed TCR beta diversity correlated strongly with the percentage of naive T cells measured by flow cytometry. Compared with the aged group, the long-lived group had more naive CD4+ T cells, fewer expanded clones and increased TCR diversity, suggesting age selection. Observed TCR beta diversity per million T cells fell roughly linearly with age, and a significant reduction was already apparent by age roughly 40. Because profiling used bulk unsorted PBMCs, naive and antigen-experienced compartments could not be compared conclusively. Because the CMV infection status of the donors was unknown, age-related changes in expanded clonotypes may potentially have been confounded. Total diversity estimates from one million sequenced T cells were considered lower bounds and underestimates.

Donors were 30 to 45 systemically healthy Caucasian individuals from Russia aged roughly 6 to 95 years. Approximately 9 milliliters of peripheral blood were collected from each donor into EDTA-treated Vacutainer tubes. PBMCs were isolated by Ficoll-Paque density-gradient centrifugation, with at least 6 million obtained per sample. Total RNA was extracted from PBMCs with Trizol reagent, with at least 6 micrograms obtained per sample. The percentages of naive CD45RAhigh/CD27high T cells were determined by flow cytometry on a PBMC aliquot from every donor. The library relied on 5' RACE. The sample was run on an Illumina HiSeq 2500. A second roughly 7 to 11 cycle PCR used a sample-barcoded 5' primer and a J-beta primer mix. Each TCR beta cDNA molecule received a unique molecular identifier from a template-switch 5' adaptor carrying 12 random nucleotides. Each sample yielded at least 2.5 million CDR3-containing paired-end reads. All of the RNA was converted into first-strand cDNA using the Mint cDNA synthesis kit, with a TRBC-specific oligonucleotide serving as the primer. All cDNA was treated with uracil-DNA glycosylase and then went through a first 18-cycle PCR with the universal primers M1SS and BC2_uni_R. The study's own analysis went as follows. For normalization, 1 million high-quality reads were randomly selected from each sample, with every read carrying a distinct molecular identifier. Instead of being binned into consensus sequences, reads with shared molecular identifiers were discarded. MiTCR, set to a Q25 quality threshold and the strictest error-elimination algorithm, was used for CDR3 identification, clonotype clustering and error correction. Lower-bound total TCR beta diversity was estimated with a nonparametric unseen species model using Euler transformation. TCRdb reran the public reads through fastp at Q25 and MiXCR, keeping productive beta chains. Entries are consolidated by CDR3 protein sequence, retaining the most common genes and DNA. The V and J calls come from TCRdb's annotation, not from the publication. Counted in this sample were about 2 million distinct CDR3 sequences; around 50% of them appeared once. The ten top clones hold 2.1% of the sample.

Sequencing was carried out using blood. The rearranged segments are TRBV7-2 and TRBJ1-2, and possibly TRBD1, on 6 matching bases. The sequence was collected from a woman aged 35 to 49 in good health. The DNA sequence follows: TGTGCCAGCAGCCCACGGACAGAAAACTATGGCTACACCTTC. The resulting protein is CASSPRTENYGYTF.